The text below deals with one TCR beta chain. What antigen it recognizes has not been identified. No much larger clone exists at a distance of one base, and base qualities are not known. For this chain, trimming is 1 base at the V end and 8 bases at the J end, and the number of junction bases without a gene match is 9. For CDR1 and CDR2, the germline V gene lists SGHNT and YENEEA. The CDR3 spans 15 residues, from the cysteine through the phenylalanine. Just the 45-base CDR3 DNA is kept, in frame starting at base 1. The source of the sample is a study of PD-1 blockade in classical Hodgkin lymphoma (dated by TCRdb to 2020 to 2022). With regard to the full study: Nivolumab dosing was 3 mg/kg intravenously every 2 weeks, continuing until either disease progression or unacceptable toxicity. A peripheral blood immune signature of response to PD-1 blockade in classical Hodgkin lymphoma was defined using TCR beta sequencing and CyTOF.

Genomic DNA was isolated using the Qiagen DNeasy kit from unsorted PBMCs as well as from negatively selected CD4+ and CD8+ fractions. TCR beta CDR3 regions were subjected to amplification by immunoSEQ multiplex PCR with primers that anneal to V and J segments. Amplification bias was minimized using a synthetic immune receptor repertoire, and residual bias was removed computationally after sequencing. As for how the authors treated the data: Repertoire diversity was quantified as the Shannon entropy index using custom Python scripts. The unsorted, CD4+ and CD8+ repertoires were each analyzed separately, with the exception of combined analyses, where CD4+ and CD8+ sequences were merged in silico. A clone counted as expanded when the clone's frequency after treatment rose at least 2-fold relative to C1D1, and clones undetected at baseline were given a pseudocount of 0.5. Clones with 0 or 1 copy at C1D1 were classified as singleton clones, and clones with 2 or more copies were classified as non-singleton clones. Clones expanded in unsorted samples were labelled as CD4+, CD8+ or unknown by matching protein sequences in sorted samples from the same patient. Wilcoxon tests on paired samples were used to test diversity changes from C1D1 to C4D1. In its TCRdb copy, this immuneACCESS table keeps in-frame sequences only and misses some clones. Where compared with another copy, unresolved V genes explain less than half of these, and the others have no known cause. From that table come the V and J calls and clone size; the DNA was used to work out D and trimming. Here the sample has about 2,000 clones; roughly 79% occur a single time. The top ten constitute more than 8.5% of the sample.

The intended sense of this specimen's time point label: cycle 1 day 1 (C1D1), immediately before nivolumab initiation. Relapse after autologous stem cell transplantation had occurred in all trial patients, and cohorts A, B and C were distinguished by prior brentuximab vedotin exposure. A total of 50 to 70 patients with relapsed/refractory classical Hodgkin lymphoma made up the trial cohort, and each patient's best overall response was complete response, partial response or progressive disease. Single-agent nivolumab was administered to trial patients in the multi-cohort phase II CheckMate 205 trial. An independent review committee assessed best overall response using the 2007 International Working Group response criteria. Trial PBMCs were collected immediately before nivolumab initiation (C1D1) and during therapy at cycle 2 day 1 and cycle 4 day 1. Peripheral blood was collected in 8 mL Vacutainer Cell Preparation Tubes, from which PBMCs were isolated by centrifugation and then cryopreserved.

Summary of the overall study and its limitations: Trial patients with a complete response had baseline diversity similar to that of newly diagnosed patients, while partial responders and progressors had significantly lower diversity. CD4+ but not CD8+ TCR diversity rose significantly by C4D1 (p=0.0027 vs p=0.16), most apparent in complete responders (p=0.02). Only a single clinical trial cohort was studied, and what caused the repertoire differences, possibly disease activity or prior therapy, remained undefined. Baseline TCR diversity was reported as lower in newly diagnosed patients than in healthy donors, and lower still in relapsed/refractory patients. Lower diversity was observed in patients in whom nivolumab was started less than 1 year after ASCT, and these patients were excluded from later analyses so that confounding by immune reconstitution would be avoided.

This specimen was peripheral blood mononuclear cells (PBMCs), taken at baseline. This sequence was found in a human donor with classical Hodgkin lymphoma. Recombination linked TRBV11-3 to TRBJ1-2; 8 of the junction bases match TRBD1. The CDR3 protein sequence reads: CASSLGTGPGRGYTF. The nucleotide sequence is TGTGCCAGCAGCTTAGGGACAGGGCCGGGTAGGGGCTACACCTTC.